What follows are 26 T cell receptor beta chains derived from one specimen sequenced in a study of shared clonotypes between healthy human individuals. The data were produced by immunoSEQ multiplex PCR, yet TCRdb's version contains in-frame clones alone and is incomplete. This sample has about 1 million clones, with about 80% found just once. The sequenced sample was memory CD4+ T cells sorted from blood. Stated subset: CD45RA-negative fraction. The receptors here all came from a man aged 18 to 30 in good health.

The J gene is TRBJ1-5, the V gene TRBV19; D not resolved. This CDR3 has 15 residues. Trimming took off 3 bases at V and 1 base at J, with 10 bases between the two ends. Looked up from germline, CDR1 is LNHDA and CDR2 is SQIVND (reference sequence). CDR3 sequence reads: CASSIKDSSNQPQHF. The DNA for the CDR3 is TGTGCCAGTAGTATCAAGGATTCGAGCAATCAGCCCCAGCATTTT.

The rearrangement uses TRBV6-5 and TRBJ1-5; no clear D gene. V lost 6 bases to trimming and J lost 3 bases, with 12 bases between them. CDR1 is MNHEY and CDR2 is SVGAGI in the germline V gene. The CDR3 extends over 14 amino acids. The CDR3 region is CASSLGRFNQPQHF. In DNA, the CDR3 is TGTGCCAGCAGCCTCGGACGCTTCAATCAGCCCCAGCATTTT.

The V call is TRBV4-1, the J call TRBJ1-3; D remains ambiguous. Looked up from germline, CDR1 is MGHRA and CDR2 is YSYEKL. Between the trimmed V and J ends, which lost 0 bases and 0 bases, there was a span of 6 bases. CDR3 length: 15 amino acids. CDR3 nucleotides: TGCGCCAGCAGCCAAGACCTAAGCTCTGGAAACACCATATATTTT. Amino acid sequence: CASSQDLSSGNTIYF.

This sequence joins TRBV6-6 and TRBJ1-5; no reliable D call. V was pared by 2 bases and J by 0 bases, with 8 bases between. Germline V gene sequence: CDR1 MNHNY, CDR2 SVGAGI (reference sequence). This CDR3 is built from 15 residues. The DNA of the CDR3 is TGTGCCAGCAGTTACGCGCAGAATAGCAATCAGCCCCAGCATTTT. Amino acid sequence: CASSYAQNSNQPQHF.

The CDR3 DNA is TGTGCCAGCAGCGCGGGAACTAGCGGGAGTAGCACAGATACGCAGTATTTT. As protein: CASSAGTSGSSTDTQYF. The genes are TRBV9 and TRBJ2-3, with 11 bases identical to TRBD2. The germline gives CDR1 SGDLS, CDR2 YYNGEE. The V gene end was trimmed by 3 bases and the J gene end by 0 bases; junction bases not matched to a gene: 6. CDR3 length: 17 amino acids.

The V gene is TRBV7-9, the J gene TRBJ2-1; 16 positions agree with TRBD2. The V segment lost 5 bases and the J segment 6 bases; nucleotides outside the gene matches: 13. The germline V gene has CDR1 SEHNR and CDR2 FQNEAQ (reference sequence). The CDR3 has 19 amino acids. The CDR3 loop reads CASSPPTGTSGGARNEQFF. As DNA, the CDR3 is TGTGCCAGCAGCCCGCCAACCGGGACTAGCGGGGGGGCCCGCAATGAGCAGTTCTTC.

In this sample, this clone turned up a few times. CDR3 protein: CASSLLPGTEAFF. For the CDR3, the DNA is TGCGCCAGCAGCCTACTCCCTGGCACTGAAGCTTTCTTT. The chain employs TRBV5-1 and TRBJ1-1; D gene ambiguous. In germline, CDR1 is SGHRS, CDR2 YFSETQ. CDR3 length: 13 residues. V gave up 4 bases and J gave up 4 bases, with 11 bases separating them.

The chain links TRBV7-9 to TRBJ1-5; D uncertain. V lost 11 bases and J 0 bases, leaving 14 bases between the germline ends. The CDR3 contains 14 residues. Per the germline V gene, CDR1 is SEHNR and CDR2 is FQNEAQ (reference sequence). DNA of the CDR3: TGTGCCTTCCCCTATAGCCATAGCAATCAGCCCCAGCATTTT. As protein: CAFPYSHSNQPQHF.

The chain joins TRBV6-6 to TRBJ2-7; 7 bases match TRBD1. From germline, CDR1 is MNHNY and CDR2 SVGAGI (reference sequence). The CDR3 has 16 residues. V shed 2 bases and J 1 base; nucleotides not matched to a gene: 8. In DNA, the CDR3 is TGTGCCAGCAGTTACCTACAGGGGTCCTTTTCCTACGAGCAGTACTTC. Translated: CASSYLQGSFSYEQYF.

The chain is built from TRBV29-1 and TRBJ1-1, with a weak D call TRBD1 (5 bases). Germline CDR1 is SQVTM and CDR2 is ANQGSEA. The CDR3 contains 13 residues. V lost 4 bases and J lost 3, with 12 bases in between. For the CDR3, the DNA is TGCAGCGTTGGAAAGGGAGGGGACACTGAAGCTTTCTTT. Its translation is CSVGKGGDTEAFF.

The chain carries TRBV10-3 and TRBJ1-1; 8 bases map to TRBD1. The CDR3 runs 13 residues. Germline assignment: CDR1 ENHRY and CDR2 SYGVKD. The ends lost 10 bases at V and 3 bases at J; junction bases unmatched: 7. The CDR3 is CATGGGGDTEAFF. The CDR3 DNA sequence: TGTGCCACAGGGGGCGGAGGGGACACTGAAGCTTTCTTT.

This chain connects TRBV5-4 to TRBJ1-2; no definite D call. CDR1 is SGHNT, CDR2 YYREEE, per germline (reference sequence). With 0 bases removed from V and 4 bases from J, the gap between germline ends came to 13 bases. The CDR3 loop spans 15 amino acids. The CDR3 sequence: CASSLASSLSYGYTF. The CDR3 DNA is TGTGCCAGCAGCTTGGCCTCCAGCTTATCCTATGGCTACACCTTC.

This chain uses TRBV27 with TRBJ1-1; TRBD1 might be the D (5 bases). The V gene's germline CDR1 is MNHEY and CDR2 SMNVEV (reference sequence). The CDR3 has 13 amino acids. Between the trimmed V and J ends, which lost 8 bases and 4 bases, there was a span of 14 bases. The CDR3 region is CASRLRGATEAFF. For the CDR3, the DNA is TGTGCCAGCCGCCTAAGAGGGGCCACTGAAGCTTTCTTT.

The DNA of the CDR3 is TGTGCCAGCAGCCCCTCGGACGGGCGCACTGAAGCTTTCTTT. Its protein product is CASSPSDGRTEAFF. The chain combines TRBV11-3 with TRBJ1-1; the D is unclear. Germline V gene sequence: CDR1 SGHNT, CDR2 YENEEA. This CDR3 region has 14 residues. Trimming stripped 5 bases from V and 4 bases from J, with 14 bases between.

The chain combines TRBV5-6 with TRBJ2-1; 9 bases match TRBD1. Germline-derived CDR1 and CDR2 are SGHDT and YYEEEE. The CDR3 has 17 residues. With V trimmed by 3 bases and J by 10 bases, 17 bases remained unmatched. The DNA of the CDR3 is TGTGCCAGCAGCTACTACCTCCGGGACAGGGTTTCTCAGGAGCAGTTCTTC. Protein sequence: CASSYYLRDRVSQEQFF.

In DNA, the CDR3 is TGTGCCAGCAGCGAAGGGGCCGGGGCCCAGTACTTC. Its translation: CASSEGAGAQYF. V usage is TRBV6-5 and J usage is TRBJ2-5, with D perhaps TRBD1 or TRBD2 (5 bases each). The CDR3 consists of 12 residues. Trimming stripped 6 bases from V and 9 bases from J, with 14 bases between. CDR1 and CDR2 from the germline V gene are MNHEY and SVGAGI.

This clone showed up just once. This chain uses TRBV11-2 with TRBJ1-1, with no clear D. V gave up 4 bases and J gave up 6 bases, with 12 bases separating them. The CDR3 length is 13 residues. Per the germline V gene, CDR1 is SGHAT and CDR2 is FQNNGV. The CDR3 DNA reads TGTGCCAGCAGCTCTACTCTGGACGCTGAAGCTTTCTTT. Translated: CASSSTLDAEAFF.

This clone was counted ten times or more. Other DNA sequences within the sample encode an identical CDR3. The chain couples TRBV28 to TRBJ2-7; D is undetermined. The CDR3 length is 14 residues. V shed 0 bases and J shed 4 bases, with 10 bases lying between them. Germline V gives CDR1 MDHEN, CDR2 SYDVKM. CDR3 loop: CASSLWTKEYEQYF. As DNA, the CDR3 is TGTGCCAGCAGTTTATGGACGAAGGAGTACGAGCAGTACTTC.

This clone has more than one count but fewer than ten. The chain recombines TRBV6-5 with TRBJ2-5; the match to TRBD2 covers 10 bases. The CDR3 runs 14 residues. Germline values: CDR1 MNHEY, CDR2 SVGAGI. V shed 8 bases, J shed 5 bases, and the junction held 8 bases outside the gene matches. The DNA of the CDR3 is TGTGCCAGCTCGTCGTTTAGCGGGAGGGAGACCCAGTACTTC. Translated, it gives CASSSFSGRETQYF.

This clone was counted between two and nine times. V and J are TRBV11-2 and TRBJ1-6, with 9 positions matching TRBD1. CDR1 and CDR2 from the germline V gene are SGHAT and FQNNGV. The CDR3 runs to 15 residues. Trimming cost V 5 bases and J 7 bases; bases outside gene matches: 6. CDR3 amino acids: CASSQAGTGNSPLHF. The CDR3 DNA reads TGTGCCAGCAGCCAAGCCGGGACAGGGAATTCACCCCTCCACTTT.

This chain's CDR3 is CASSMPGQGIQETQYF. Written as DNA, the CDR3 is TGTGCCAGCAGTATGCCGGGACAGGGGATACAAGAGACCCAGTACTTC. V gene TRBV7-9 combines with J gene TRBJ2-5; the match to TRBD1 covers 10 bases. Trimming cost V 6 bases and J 2 bases; bases outside gene matches: 9. The CDR3 loop spans 16 amino acids. The germline V gene encodes CDR1 SEHNR and CDR2 FQNEAQ (reference sequence). Filled out from reference TRBV7-9 and TRBJ2-5, the complete variable domain reads DTGVSQNPRHKITKRGQNVTFRCDPISEHNRLYWYRQTLGQGPEFLTYFQNEAQLEKSRLLSDRFSAERPKGSFSTLEIQRTEQGDSAMYLCASSMPGQGIQETQYFGPGTRLLVL.

The chain joins TRBV2 to TRBJ2-5; D is ambiguous. Germline CDR1 and CDR2: SNHLY and FYNNEI. Trimming removed 8 bases from V and 7 bases from J, with 14 bases in between. The CDR3 totals 12 residues. The CDR3 loop reads CASGSAPGTQYF. The CDR3 DNA reads TGTGCCAGCGGATCGGCCCCGGGGACCCAGTACTTC.

This rearrangement joins TRBV4-1 to TRBJ1-5; D is ambiguous. The CDR3 extends over 14 amino acids. CDR1 is MGHRA, CDR2 YSYEKL, per germline. The CDR3 loop reads CAHPKGPSPQPQHF. The CDR3 DNA sequence: TGCGCGCACCCGAAGGGCCCTTCTCCTCAGCCCCAGCATTTT.

The gene calls are TRBV6-1 and TRBJ2-7, with 8 bases matching TRBD1. Losses at the gene ends were 6 bases for V and 3 bases for J; bases not matched to a gene: 7. CDR3 length: 14 amino acids. Per the germline V gene, CDR1 is MNHNS and CDR2 is SASEGT. CDR3 DNA: TGTGCCAGCAGCAGCGGACAGGGAGTCTACGAGCAGTACTTC. Translating gives CASSSGQGVYEQYF.

In this sample, this clone turned up once. This chain uses TRBV5-5 with TRBJ2-7; D not resolved. V was shortened by 0 bases and J by 5 bases, with 15 bases between the two germline ends. The CDR3 is 15 amino acids. CDR1 and CDR2 from the germline V gene are SGHKS and YYEKEE (reference sequence). Here the CDR3 reads CASSLEDRRIDEQYF. DNA for the CDR3: TGTGCCAGCAGCTTGGAGGACCGAAGGATCGACGAGCAGTACTTC. Combining the CDR3 with reference TRBV5-5 and TRBJ2-7 gives the whole variable domain DAGVTQSPTHLIKTRGQQVTLRCSPISGHKSVSWYQQVLGQGPQFIFQYYEKEERGRGNFPDRFSARQFPNYSSELNVNALLLGDSALYLCASSLEDRRIDEQYFGPGTRLTVT.

This sequence joins TRBV4-1 and TRBJ2-5; 12 bases map to TRBD2. V was pared by 3 bases and J by 1 base, with 12 bases of the junction left unmatched. This CDR3 spans 19 amino acids. The germline V gene has CDR1 MGHRA and CDR2 YSYEKL. In DNA, the CDR3 is TGCGCCAGCAGCCACCCCCTACGACTAGCGGGGGTGATCCAAGAGACCCAGTACTTC. Translating it yields CASSHPLRLAGVIQETQYF.